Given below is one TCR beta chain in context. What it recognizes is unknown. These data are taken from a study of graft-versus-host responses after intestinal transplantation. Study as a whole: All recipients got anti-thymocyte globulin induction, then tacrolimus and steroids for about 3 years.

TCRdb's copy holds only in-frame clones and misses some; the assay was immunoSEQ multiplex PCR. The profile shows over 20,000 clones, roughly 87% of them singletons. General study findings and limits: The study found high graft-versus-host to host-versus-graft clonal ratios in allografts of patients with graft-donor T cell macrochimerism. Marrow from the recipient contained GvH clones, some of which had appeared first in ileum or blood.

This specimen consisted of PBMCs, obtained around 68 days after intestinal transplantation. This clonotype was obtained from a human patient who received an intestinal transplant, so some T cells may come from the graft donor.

Here the CDR3 reads CASSEGGGAYYEQYF. In DNA form, the CDR3 reads TGTGCCAGCAGCGAGGGGGGGGGCGCTTACTACGAGCAGTACTTC. The rearrangement links TRBV25-1 to TRBJ2-7; TRBD2 is a possible D gene (7 bases). Germline V lookup: CDR1 MGHDK, CDR2 SYGVNS. V was clipped by 6 bases and J by 3 bases, with 18 bases between them. The length of the CDR3 is 15 residues.